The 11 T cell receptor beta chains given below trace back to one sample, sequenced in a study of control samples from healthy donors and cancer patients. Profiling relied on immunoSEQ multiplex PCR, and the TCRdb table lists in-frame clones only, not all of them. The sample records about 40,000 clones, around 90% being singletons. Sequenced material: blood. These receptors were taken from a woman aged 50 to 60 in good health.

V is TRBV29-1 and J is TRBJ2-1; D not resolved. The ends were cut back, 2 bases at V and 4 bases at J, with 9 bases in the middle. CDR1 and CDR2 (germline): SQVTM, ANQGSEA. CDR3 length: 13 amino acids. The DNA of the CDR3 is TGCAGCGTTGAATCAAGCAGATACAATGAGCAGTTCTTC. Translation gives CSVESSRYNEQFF.

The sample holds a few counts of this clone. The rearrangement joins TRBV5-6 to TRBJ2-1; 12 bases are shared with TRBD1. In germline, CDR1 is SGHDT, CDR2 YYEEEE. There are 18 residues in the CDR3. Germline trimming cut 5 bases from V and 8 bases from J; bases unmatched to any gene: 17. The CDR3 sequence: CASSFPNYRDRGHDEQFF. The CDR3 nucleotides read TGTGCCAGCAGTTTCCCGAATTACCGGGACAGGGGGCACGATGAGCAGTTCTTC.

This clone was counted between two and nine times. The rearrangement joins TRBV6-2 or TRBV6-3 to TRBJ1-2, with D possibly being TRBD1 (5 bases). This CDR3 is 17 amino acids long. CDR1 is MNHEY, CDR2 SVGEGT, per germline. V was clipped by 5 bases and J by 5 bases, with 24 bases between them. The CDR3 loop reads CASSRALVAPGQYGYTF. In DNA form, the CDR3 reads TGTGCCAGCAGTCGGGCATTGGTAGCCCCAGGACAATATGGCTACACCTTC.

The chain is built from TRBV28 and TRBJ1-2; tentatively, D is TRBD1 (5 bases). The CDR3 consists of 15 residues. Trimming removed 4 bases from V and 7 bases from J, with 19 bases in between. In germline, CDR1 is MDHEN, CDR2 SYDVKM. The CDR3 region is CASSYPLWQGGGYTF. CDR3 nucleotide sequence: TGTGCCAGCAGTTACCCCCTTTGGCAGGGTGGTGGCTACACCTTC.

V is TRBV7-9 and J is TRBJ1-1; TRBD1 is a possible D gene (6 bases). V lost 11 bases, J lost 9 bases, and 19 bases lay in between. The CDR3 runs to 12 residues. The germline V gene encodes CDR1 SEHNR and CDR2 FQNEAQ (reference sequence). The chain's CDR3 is CASRGAGHKAFF. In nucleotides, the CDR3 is TGTGCCTCAAGGGGAGCGGGACACAAAGCTTTCTTT.

CDR3 in DNA: TGTGCCAGCAGCCTTAATTCGGGACAGGGGGGTTATGGCTACACCTTC. Protein product: CASSLNSGQGGYGYTF. The chain is built from TRBV5-5 and TRBJ1-2; 11 bases are shared with TRBD1. This CDR3 contains 16 residues. V was clipped by 4 bases and J by 5 bases; unmatched bases: 10. The germline gives CDR1 SGHKS, CDR2 YYEKEE (reference sequence).

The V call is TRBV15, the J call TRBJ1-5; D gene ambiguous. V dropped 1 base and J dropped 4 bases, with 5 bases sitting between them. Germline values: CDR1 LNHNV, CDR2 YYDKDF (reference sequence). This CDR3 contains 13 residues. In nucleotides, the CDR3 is TGTGCCACCAGCAGAGGCGAGAATCAGCCCCAGCATTTT. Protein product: CATSRGENQPQHF.

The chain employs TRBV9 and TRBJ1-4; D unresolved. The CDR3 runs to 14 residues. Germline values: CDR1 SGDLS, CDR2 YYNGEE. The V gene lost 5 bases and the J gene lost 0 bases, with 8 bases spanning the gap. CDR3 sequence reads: CASSKKATNEKLFF. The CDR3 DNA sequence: TGTGCCAGCAGTAAAAAAGCAACTAATGAAAAACTGTTTTTT.

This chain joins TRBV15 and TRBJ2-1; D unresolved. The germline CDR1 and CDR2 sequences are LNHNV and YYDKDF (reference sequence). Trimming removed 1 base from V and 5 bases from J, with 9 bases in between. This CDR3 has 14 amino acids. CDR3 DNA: TGTGCCACCAGCAGAGGGCGGTGGGACAATGAGCAGTTCTTC. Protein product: CATSRGRWDNEQFF.

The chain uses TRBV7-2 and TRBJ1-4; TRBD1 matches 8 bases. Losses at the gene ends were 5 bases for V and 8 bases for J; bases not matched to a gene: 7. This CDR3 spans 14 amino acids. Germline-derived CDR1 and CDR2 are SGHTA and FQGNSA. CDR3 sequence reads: CASSPDRVREKLFF. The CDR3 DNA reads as TGTGCCAGCAGCCCGGACAGGGTCAGGGAAAAACTGTTTTTT.

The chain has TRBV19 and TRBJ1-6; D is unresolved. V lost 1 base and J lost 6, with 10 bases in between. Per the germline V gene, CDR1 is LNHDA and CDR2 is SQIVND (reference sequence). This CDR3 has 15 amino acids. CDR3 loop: CASSIGGNRNSPLHF. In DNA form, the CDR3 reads TGTGCCAGTAGTATAGGTGGGAACCGTAATTCACCCCTCCACTTT.